These 16 T cell receptor beta chains originate from one sample sequenced in a study of memory CD4+ T cells and cytomegalovirus serostatus. The sort gate was single viable CD3+CD4+CD8-CD45RO+ cells for memory CD4+ T cells. Clones were read by immunoSEQ multiplex PCR, and TCRdb kept only the in-frame ones, dropping some. The data contain 55,000 to 60,000 clones, approximately 78% of them seen just once; the ten biggest clones take up more than 0.85%. Material: memory CD4+ T cells from blood. The receptors come from an adult in good health and CMV-seronegative.

V gene TRBV19 combines with J gene TRBJ1-1, with 7 bases aligning to TRBD1. Looked up from germline, CDR1 is LNHDA and CDR2 is SQIVND (reference sequence). This CDR3 has 13 residues. The ends lost 2 bases at V and 8 bases at J; junction bases unmatched: 5. CDR3 residues: CASSISRGTEAFF. In DNA, the CDR3 is TGTGCCAGTAGTATATCCAGGGGGACGGAAGCTTTCTTT.

The gene calls are TRBV5-1 and TRBJ2-5, with 10 bases identical to TRBD2. The CDR3 is 15 residues long. Germline V CDR1 and CDR2: SGHRS, YFSETQ. The ends lost 0 bases at V and 4 bases at J; junction bases unmatched: 3. The CDR3 region has the DNA TGCGCCAGCAGCTTGGGGACTAGCGGTTTAGAGACCCAGTACTTC. It translates to CASSLGTSGLETQYF.

The rearrangement links TRBV2 to TRBJ2-2, with 8 positions matching TRBD1. The CDR3 loop spans 13 amino acids. With 8 bases clipped from V and 4 bases from J, the junction kept 3 bases outside the gene matches. The germline gives CDR1 SNHLY, CDR2 FYNNEI. Here the CDR3 reads CASRTGSTGELFF. CDR3 nucleotide sequence: TGTGCCAGCCGGACAGGGTCCACCGGGGAGCTGTTTTTT.

This chain connects TRBV19 to TRBJ2-5; D is undetermined. Judging by the DNA end, TRBJ2-7 fits better; the J call may be wrong. CDR1 is LNHDA and CDR2 is SQIVND in the germline V gene (reference sequence). This CDR3 comprises 14 residues. The CDR3 is CASSPTTENYEQYF. In DNA form, the CDR3 reads TGTGCCAGTAGTCCAACGACCGAGAACTACGAGCAGTACTTC.

This sequence joins TRBV19 and TRBJ1-2; unclear D gene. The germline V gene has CDR1 LNHDA and CDR2 SQIVND (reference sequence). Trimming shortened V by 4 bases and J by 4 bases, and 10 bases separated the two germline ends. This CDR3 region has 13 residues. CDR3 bases: TGTGCCAGTAGTACCCAACTACGCTATGGCTACACCTTC. Residues: CASSTQLRYGYTF.

J is TRBJ1-1 and V is TRBV5-6; TRBD1 might be the D (5 bases). The CDR3 covers 13 residues. Looked up from germline, CDR1 is SGHDT and CDR2 is YYEEEE. V was pared by 4 bases and J by 1 base, with 8 bases between. CDR3 sequence (DNA): TGTGCCAGCAGCCGAGACAGGAACACTGAAGCTTTCTTT. This gives the protein CASSRDRNTEAFF.

This chain links TRBV18 with TRBJ2-2, with D unclear. Trimming shortened V by 5 bases and J by 0 bases, and 10 bases separated the two germline ends. This CDR3 has 15 residues. Looked up from germline, CDR1 is KGHSH and CDR2 is LQKENI. The CDR3 reads CASSAKDPNTGELFF. The CDR3 nucleotides read TGTGCCAGCTCAGCCAAAGACCCGAACACCGGGGAGCTGTTTTTT. Together with reference TRBV18 and TRBJ2-2, the CDR3 gives the full variable domain: NAGVMQNPRHLVRRRGQEARLRCSPMKGHSHVYWYRQLPEEGLKFMVYLQKENIIDESGMPKERFSAEFPKEGPSILRIQQVVRGDSAAYFCASSAKDPNTGELFFGEGSRLTVL.

This clone showed up just a few times. The genes are TRBV6-5 and TRBJ1-6; D is possibly TRBD1 (5 bases). Trimming pared 0 bases from V and 9 bases from J, leaving 15 bases between. The germline gives CDR1 MNHEY, CDR2 SVGAGI. The CDR3 is 16 residues long. DNA of the CDR3: TGTGCCAGCAGTTACTCGATCATGACAGTTTCTTCACCCCTCCACTTT. As protein: CASSYSIMTVSSPLHF.

This clone was detected once. V gene TRBV5-1 combines with J gene TRBJ2-1, with 10 bases identical to TRBD2. With V trimmed by 0 bases and J by 7 bases, 10 bases remained unmatched. The CDR3 is made up of 17 amino acids. Per the germline V gene, CDR1 is SGHRS and CDR2 is YFSETQ. The CDR3, as DNA: TGCGCCAGCAGCTTGGTCATTTCAGCGGGAGGGTCAAATGAGCAGTTCTTC. Protein sequence: CASSLVISAGGSNEQFF.

J is TRBJ2-5 and V is TRBV7-2; 11 positions agree with TRBD2. The J call may be incorrect, as the DNA end agrees better with TRBJ2-7. In germline, CDR1 is SGHTA, CDR2 FQGNSA. CDR3 length: 19 residues. The CDR3 coding sequence is TGTGCCAGCAGCTTAGCCGGGACTAGCGGACAAAGAAGGGGCTACGAGCAGTACTTC. Translation: CASSLAGTSGQRRGYEQYF.

This clone has ten or more counts. This sequence joins TRBV5-1 and TRBJ2-1; TRBD1 matches at 9 bases. This CDR3 contains 11 residues. The V and J ends lost 1 base and 15 bases, in that order; junction bases with no gene match: 2. Germline loops: CDR1 SGHRS, CDR2 YFSETQ. The CDR3 reads CASSLWDRVFF. As DNA, the CDR3 is TGCGCCAGCAGCTTGTGGGACAGGGTGTTCTTC.

In this sample, this clone turned up a few times. The rearrangement joins TRBV7-8 to TRBJ2-1; 10 nucleotides line up with TRBD2. This CDR3 is built from 14 residues. The trim removed 5 bases at V and 13 bases at J, leaving 11 bases unmatched. From germline, CDR1 is SGHVS and CDR2 FQNEAQ. The CDR3 reads CASSPRASGSLQFF. The CDR3 bases are TGTGCCAGCAGCCCCCGGGCTAGCGGGAGCCTACAGTTCTTC.

The chain links TRBV6-5 to TRBJ2-5; possible D gene TRBD1, 6 bases. The CDR3 is 15 amino acids. Germline V gene data show CDR1 as MNHEY and CDR2 as SVGAGI. V was trimmed by 2 bases and J by 5 bases, leaving 15 bases between them. The CDR3 region has the DNA TGTGCCAGCAGTTACCTAAAGGGGGTGAGGGAGACCCAGTACTTC. This codes for CASSYLKGVRETQYF.

The gene calls are TRBV21-1 and TRBJ2-5; no DNA check was done on the table's D call, TRBD2. TRBV21-1 is reported as a pseudogene. The CDR3 runs 16 residues. Written as DNA, the CDR3 is TGTGCCAGCAGCAAAGGTCCCGGGACTCCAAAAGAGACCCAGTACTTC. It yields the protein CASSKGPGTPKETQYF.

The sample holds a few counts of this clone. This same CDR3 is encoded by further DNA sequences in the sample. J is TRBJ2-2 and V is TRBV25-1; the D gene could be TRBD1 or TRBD2 (5 bases each). This CDR3 region has 14 residues. Trimming took off 3 bases at V and 6 bases at J, with 11 bases between the two ends. Germline CDR1 reads MGHDK; CDR2 reads SYGVNS. CDR3 nucleotides: TGTGCCAGCAGTGACCAGAGGGGCGCCGGGGAGCTGTTTTTT. Its protein is CASSDQRGAGELFF.

The rearrangement uses TRBV18 and TRBJ1-2; D unresolved. From germline, CDR1 is KGHSH and CDR2 LQKENI. V gave up 3 bases and J gave up 2 bases, with 7 bases separating them. CDR3 length: 13 residues. The CDR3 coding sequence is TGTGCCAGCTCACCGGGCGAGAACTATGGCTACACCTTC. This encodes CASSPGENYGYTF.